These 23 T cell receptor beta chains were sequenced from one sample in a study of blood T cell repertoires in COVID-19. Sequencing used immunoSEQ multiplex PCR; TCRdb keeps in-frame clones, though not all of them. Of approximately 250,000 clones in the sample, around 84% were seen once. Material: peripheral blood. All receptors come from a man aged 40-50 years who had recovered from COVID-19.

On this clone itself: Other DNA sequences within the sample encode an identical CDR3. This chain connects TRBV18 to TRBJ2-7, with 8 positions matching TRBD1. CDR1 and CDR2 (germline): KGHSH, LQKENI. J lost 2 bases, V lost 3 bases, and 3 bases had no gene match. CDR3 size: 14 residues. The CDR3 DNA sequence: TGTGCCAGCTCACCCGGGACAGGCCCCTACGAGCAGTACTTC. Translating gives CASSPGTGPYEQYF.

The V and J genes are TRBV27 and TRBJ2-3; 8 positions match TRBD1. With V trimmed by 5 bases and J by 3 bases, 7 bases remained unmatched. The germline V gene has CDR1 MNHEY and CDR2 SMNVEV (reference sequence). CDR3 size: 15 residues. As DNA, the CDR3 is TGTGCCAGCAGTCCCGGGACAGGCCATACAGATACGCAGTATTTT. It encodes CASSPGTGHTDTQYF.

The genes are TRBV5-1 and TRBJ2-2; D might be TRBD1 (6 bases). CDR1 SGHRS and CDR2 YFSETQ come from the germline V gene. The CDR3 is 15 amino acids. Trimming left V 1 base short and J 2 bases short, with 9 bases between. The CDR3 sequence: CASSLLQGNTGELFF. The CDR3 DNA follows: TGCGCCAGCAGCTTGTTACAGGGTAACACCGGGGAGCTGTTTTTT.

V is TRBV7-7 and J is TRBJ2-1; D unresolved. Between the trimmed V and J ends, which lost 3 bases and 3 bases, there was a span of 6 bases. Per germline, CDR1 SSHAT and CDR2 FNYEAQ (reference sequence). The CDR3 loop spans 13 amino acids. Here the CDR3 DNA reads TGTGCCAGCAGCTTCAACAGCTACAATGAGCAGTTCTTC. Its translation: CASSFNSYNEQFF.

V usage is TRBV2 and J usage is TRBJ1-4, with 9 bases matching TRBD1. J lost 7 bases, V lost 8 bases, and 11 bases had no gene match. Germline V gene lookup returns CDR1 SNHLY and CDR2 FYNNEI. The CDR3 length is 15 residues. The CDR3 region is CASWDPGQGSEKLFF. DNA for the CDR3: TGTGCCAGCTGGGATCCGGGACAGGGAAGTGAAAAACTGTTTTTT.

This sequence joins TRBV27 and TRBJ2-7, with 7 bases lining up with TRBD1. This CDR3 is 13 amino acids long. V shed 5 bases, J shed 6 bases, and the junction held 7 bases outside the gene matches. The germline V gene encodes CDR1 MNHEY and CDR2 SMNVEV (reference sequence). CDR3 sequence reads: CASSVLGQSEQYF. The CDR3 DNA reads TGTGCCAGCAGTGTCCTGGGACAGTCCGAGCAGTACTTC.

CDR3 bases: TGTGCCAGCAGTCCCCAGGCAGGGGGCAGCTACGAGCAGTACTTC. Protein product: CASSPQAGGSYEQYF. The rearrangement links TRBV6-5 to TRBJ2-7; 8 bases line up with TRBD1. The ends lost 5 bases at V and 3 bases at J; junction bases unmatched: 9. The CDR3 totals 15 residues. Germline V lookup: CDR1 MNHEY, CDR2 SVGAGI.

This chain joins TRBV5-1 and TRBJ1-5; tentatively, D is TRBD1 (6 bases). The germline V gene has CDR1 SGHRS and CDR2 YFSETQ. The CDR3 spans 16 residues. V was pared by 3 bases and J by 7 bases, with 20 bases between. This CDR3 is CASSSGPLTGPQPQHF. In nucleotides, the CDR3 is TGCGCCAGCAGCTCAGGTCCTCTGACAGGTCCACAGCCCCAGCATTTT.

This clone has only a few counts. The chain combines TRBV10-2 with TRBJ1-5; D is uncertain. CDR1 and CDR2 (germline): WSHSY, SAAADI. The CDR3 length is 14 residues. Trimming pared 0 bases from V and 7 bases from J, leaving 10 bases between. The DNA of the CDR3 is TGCGCCAGCAGTGAGTCGGAGAGGCGACAGCCCCAGCATTTT. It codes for CASSESERRQPQHF.

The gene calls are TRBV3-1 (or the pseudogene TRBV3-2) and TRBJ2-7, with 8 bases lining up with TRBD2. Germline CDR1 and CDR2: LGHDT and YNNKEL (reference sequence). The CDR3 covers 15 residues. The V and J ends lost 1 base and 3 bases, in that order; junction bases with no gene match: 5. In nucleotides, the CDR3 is TGTGCCAGCAGCCAAGGTAGCGGGGCGGACTACGAGCAGTACTTC. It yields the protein CASSQGSGADYEQYF.

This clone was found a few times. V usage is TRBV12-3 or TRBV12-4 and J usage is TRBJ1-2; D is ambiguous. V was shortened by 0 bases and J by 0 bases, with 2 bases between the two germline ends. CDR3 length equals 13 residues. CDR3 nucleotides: TGTGCCAGCAGTTTAGCTACTAACTATGGCTACACCTTC. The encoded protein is CASSLATNYGYTF.

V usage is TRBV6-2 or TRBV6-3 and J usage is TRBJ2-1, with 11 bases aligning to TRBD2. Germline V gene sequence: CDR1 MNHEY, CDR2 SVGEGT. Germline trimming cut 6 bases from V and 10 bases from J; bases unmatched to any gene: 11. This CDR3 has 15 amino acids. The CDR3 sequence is CASSQELAGAPEQFF. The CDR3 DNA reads TGTGCCAGCAGCCAAGAACTAGCGGGGGCCCCCGAGCAGTTCTTC.

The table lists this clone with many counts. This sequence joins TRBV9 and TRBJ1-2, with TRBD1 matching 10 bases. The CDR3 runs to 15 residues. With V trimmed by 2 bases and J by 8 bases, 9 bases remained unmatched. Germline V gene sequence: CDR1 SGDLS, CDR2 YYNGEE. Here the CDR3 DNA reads TGTGCCAGCAGCGTGGACGACAGGGGGCCAAGAGGCTACACCTTC. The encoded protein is CASSVDDRGPRGYTF. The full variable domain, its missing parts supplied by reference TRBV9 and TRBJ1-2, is DSGVTQTPKHLITATGQRVTLRCSPRSGDLSVYWYQQSLDQGLQFLIQYYNGEERAKGNILERFSAQQFPDLHSELNLSSLELGDSALYFCASSVDDRGPRGYTFGSGTRLTVV.

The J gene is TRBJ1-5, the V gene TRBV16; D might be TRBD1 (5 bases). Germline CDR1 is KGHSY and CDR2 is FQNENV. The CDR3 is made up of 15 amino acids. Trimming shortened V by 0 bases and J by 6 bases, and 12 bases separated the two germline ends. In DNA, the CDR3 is TGTGCCAGCAGCCAATCTTATAGGGGCCGTCAGCCCCAGCATTTT. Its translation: CASSQSYRGRQPQHF.

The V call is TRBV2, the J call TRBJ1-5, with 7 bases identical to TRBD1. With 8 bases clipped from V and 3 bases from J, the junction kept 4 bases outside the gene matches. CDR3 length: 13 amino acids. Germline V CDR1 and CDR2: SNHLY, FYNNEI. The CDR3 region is CASEGGVNQPQHF. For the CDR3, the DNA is TGTGCCAGCGAAGGGGGCGTCAATCAGCCCCAGCATTTT.

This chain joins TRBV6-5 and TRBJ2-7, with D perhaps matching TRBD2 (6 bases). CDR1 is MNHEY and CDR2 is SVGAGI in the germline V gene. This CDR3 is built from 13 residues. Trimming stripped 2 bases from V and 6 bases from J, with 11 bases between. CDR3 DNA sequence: TGTGCCAGCAGTTACGGAATGCGGGGCGAGCAGTACTTC. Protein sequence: CASSYGMRGEQYF.

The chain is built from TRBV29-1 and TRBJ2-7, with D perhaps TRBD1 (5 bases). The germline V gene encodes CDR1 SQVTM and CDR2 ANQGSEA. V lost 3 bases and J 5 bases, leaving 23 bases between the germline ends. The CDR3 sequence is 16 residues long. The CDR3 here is CSVENPRVNRPDEQYF. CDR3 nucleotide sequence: TGCAGCGTTGAGAACCCCAGGGTCAATAGGCCCGACGAGCAGTACTTC.

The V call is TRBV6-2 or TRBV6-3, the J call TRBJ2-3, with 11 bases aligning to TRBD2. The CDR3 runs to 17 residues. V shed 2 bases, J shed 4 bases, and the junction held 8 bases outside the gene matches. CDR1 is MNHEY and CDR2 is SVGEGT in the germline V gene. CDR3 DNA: TGTGCCAGCAGTTACAGGATAGCGGGGGGGTTCTCAGATACGCAGTATTTT. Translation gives CASSYRIAGGFSDTQYF.

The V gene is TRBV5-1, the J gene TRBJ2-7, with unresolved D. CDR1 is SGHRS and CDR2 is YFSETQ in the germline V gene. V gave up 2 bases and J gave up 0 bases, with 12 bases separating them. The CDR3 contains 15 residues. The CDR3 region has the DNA TGCGCCAGCAGCTTAGGCAGGTCGAGCTCCTACGAGCAGTACTTC. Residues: CASSLGRSSSYEQYF. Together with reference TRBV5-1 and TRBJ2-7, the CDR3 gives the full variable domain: KAGVTQTPRYLIKTRGQQVTLSCSPISGHRSVSWYQQTPGQGLQFLFEYFSETQRNKGNFPGRFSGRQFSNSRSEMNVSTLELGDSALYLCASSLGRSSSYEQYFGPGTRLTVT.

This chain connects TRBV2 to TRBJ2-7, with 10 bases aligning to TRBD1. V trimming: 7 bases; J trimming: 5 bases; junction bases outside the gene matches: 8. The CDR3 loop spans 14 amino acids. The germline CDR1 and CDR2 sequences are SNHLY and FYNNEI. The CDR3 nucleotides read TGTGCCAGCATAAGGGGACAGGGGATAGACGAGCAGTACTTC. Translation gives CASIRGQGIDEQYF.

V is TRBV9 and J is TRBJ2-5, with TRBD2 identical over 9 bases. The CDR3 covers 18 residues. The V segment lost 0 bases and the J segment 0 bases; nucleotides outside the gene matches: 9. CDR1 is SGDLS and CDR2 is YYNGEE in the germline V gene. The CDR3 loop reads CASSVGRASGAYQETQYF. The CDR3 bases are TGTGCCAGCAGCGTAGGAAGGGCTAGCGGGGCGTACCAAGAGACCCAGTACTTC. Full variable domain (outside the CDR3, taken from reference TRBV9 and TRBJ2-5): DSGVTQTPKHLITATGQRVTLRCSPRSGDLSVYWYQQSLDQGLQFLIQYYNGEERAKGNILERFSAQQFPDLHSELNLSSLELGDSALYFCASSVGRASGAYQETQYFGPGTRLLVL.

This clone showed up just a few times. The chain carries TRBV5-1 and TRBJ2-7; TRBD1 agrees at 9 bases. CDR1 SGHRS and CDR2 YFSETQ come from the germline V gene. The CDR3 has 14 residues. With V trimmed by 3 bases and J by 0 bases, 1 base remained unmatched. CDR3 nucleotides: TGCGCCAGCAGCTCGGGACAGGGCTCCTACGAGCAGTACTTC. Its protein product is CASSSGQGSYEQYF. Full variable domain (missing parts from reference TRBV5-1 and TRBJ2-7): KAGVTQTPRYLIKTRGQQVTLSCSPISGHRSVSWYQQTPGQGLQFLFEYFSETQRNKGNFPGRFSGRQFSNSRSEMNVSTLELGDSALYLCASSSGQGSYEQYFGPGTRLTVT.

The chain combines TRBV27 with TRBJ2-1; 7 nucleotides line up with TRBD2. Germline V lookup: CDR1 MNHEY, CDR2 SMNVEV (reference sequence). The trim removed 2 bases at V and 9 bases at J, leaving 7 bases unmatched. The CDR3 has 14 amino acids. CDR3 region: CASSLREDGSEQFF. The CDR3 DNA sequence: TGTGCCAGCAGTTTACGGGAGGATGGTAGTGAGCAGTTCTTC.